What follows describes a single T cell receptor (beta chain). This clonotype was observed a handful of times. It lacks a known antigen. No per-base quality is available; no much larger clone lies one base away. This sample is part of a study of T cells after yellow fever vaccination (dated 2019 in TCRdb). As for the study more broadly: Libraries from fractions with low cell numbers were prepared with the SMART-Seq v4 Ultra Low Input RNA kit. To follow T-cell clones before and after both primary and booster YFV17D yellow fever vaccination, bulk TCR alpha and beta repertoires underwent longitudinal sequencing. Two healthy male donors made up the cohort, one aged 18 to 30 years and the other aged 30 to 40 years. Bulk PBMC replicates and cell subsets were isolated from blood drawn at multiple timepoints before and after both primary and secondary immunization. Findings and caveats that apply to the study as a whole: The secondary T-cell response was found to be weaker but faster than the primary response, with a peak reached on day 5 rather than on day 15. Most clones expanded after primary vaccination were re-detected after the booster (approximately 95% of CD4 and around 86% of CD8), suggesting broad memory maintenance. Because abundant contaminating clonotypes from the bulk population could be contained in FACS-sorted repertoires, computational filtering was required. The study included only two donors, which limits how far the findings can be generalized. A small fraction of clonotypes appeared in both the CD4 and CD8 compartments, likely as a result of convergent recombination.

Per the germline V gene, KGHSH is the CDR1 and LQKENI is the CDR2. Inclusive of the bounding cysteine and phenylalanine, the CDR3 is 13 residues long. This entry keeps only the CDR3 DNA: 39 bases, framed from base 1. V is shortened by 3 bases, J by 5 bases, and the region joining them spans 9 bases. For sequencing, an Illumina NovaSeq 6000 was employed. TCR cDNA was synthesized by 5'RACE template switching, which introduced a universal primer site and unique molecular identifiers. cDNA synthesis was primed from both the TCR alpha and TCR beta constant segments. Two PCR steps were used to amplify libraries, with sample barcodes and sequencing adapters being added in the second step. Sequencing of libraries was performed on Illumina HiSeq 2500 (2x100 bp) or NovaSeq (2x150 bp). On the authors' methods: Reads were demultiplexed and collapsed into UMI consensus sequences with MIGEC, and V(D)J alignment was performed with MiXCR. Vaccine-responding clonotypes were identified with edgeR using replicate PBMC samples, with FDR below 0.01 and a log2 fold change above 5 up to day 15 being required. Each bulk clonotype was labeled CD4 or CD8 based on which sequenced repertoire, CD4 or CD8, contained the clonotype at higher abundance. TCRdb cleaned the public reads at Q25 with fastp, built clones with MiXCR and kept in-frame beta chains. For every CDR3 protein sequence, its rows merge into one entry that carries the most common genes and DNA. Here the V and J calls rest on TCRdb's processing, not on the authors' analysis. The sample data list about 320,000 distinct CDR3 sequences, and around 12% of these were observed just once. The ten top clones hold approximately 3.3% of the sample.

Taken with the paper, the label for treatment or condition translates to: live attenuated yellow fever vaccine strain. PBMCs were isolated from peripheral blood using a standard Ficoll-Paque protocol. Dynabeads CD4 and CD8 positive selection kits were used to isolate CD4 and CD8 T-cell fractions. RNA was extracted with TriZol from bulk PBMCs, CD4 and CD8 fractions, and dextramer-positive and dextramer-negative fractions. The sequencing here drew on CD4+ T cells sorted from PBMCs, taken 15 days after the yellow fever booster vaccination. The TCR comes from a man younger than 35 who received the YFV17D yellow fever vaccine. The V and J genes are TRBV18 and TRBJ2-3; the D gene cannot be resolved reliably. CDR3 region: CASSPGGGDTQYF. Here is the DNA: TGTGCCAGCTCACCGGGCGGTGGAGATACGCAGTATTTT.